This T cell receptor beta chain was profiled in a study of vaccination and CD4 T cells after COVID-19. This sample's treatment: roughly 11-day PBMC culture with coronavirus spike peptide pools or control peptides (ViraFEST assay). CD4+ T cells of the unexposed donor were collected before the COVID-19 pandemic (2011-2018). The CDR3 extends over 14 amino acids. V shed 8 bases, J shed 6 bases, and the junction held 11 bases outside the gene matches. Germline V lookup: CDR1 SGHRS, CDR2 YFSETQ. By share, this clonotype counts as medium-sized. Antigen unknown. Sequenced with the Oncomine TCR Beta short-read assay was DNA taken from cultured CD4+ T cells. TCRdb re-called the PCR reads with MiXCR, one entry per CDR3 protein. The table lists several thousand distinct CDR3 sequences, about 37% of them singletons, with about a third in the top ten.

V usage is TRBV5-1 and J usage is TRBJ2-7, with 10 bases identical to TRBD1. The receptor comes from a human donor in good health. Material for sequencing was CD4+ T cells from blood, cultured in vitro. The CDR3 DNA reads as TGCGCCAGTGAGTTAGGGACAGGGGCAGGCGAGCAGTACTTC. Amino acids: CASELGTGAGEQYF.